The 22 T cell receptor beta chains listed next were all sequenced from one sample in a study of T cell responses to AZD1222 COVID-19 vaccine. Sequencing was performed with immunoSEQ multiplex PCR; in TCRdb, only in-frame clones are kept and a portion is missing. This table holds 110,000 or so clones, about 88% found once. The sample in question was peripheral blood, obtained 28 days after the second AZD1222 dose. These receptors were taken from an adult who received the AZD1222 COVID-19 vaccine.

The CDR3 reads CASSRWMTSGAYNEQFF. The CDR3 DNA follows: TGTGCCAGCAGCCGTTGGATGACTAGCGGGGCCTACAATGAGCAGTTCTTC. The rearrangement uses TRBV7-2 and TRBJ2-1, with TRBD2 identical over 11 bases. The trim removed 5 bases at V and 2 bases at J, leaving 8 bases unmatched. The length of the CDR3 is 17 residues. Germline CDR1 and CDR2: SGHTA and FQGNSA.

The chain carries TRBV11-2 and TRBJ2-5; possible D gene TRBD1, 5 bases. Trimming removed 0 bases from V and 4 bases from J, with 21 bases in between. The CDR3 is 18 residues long. Germline loops: CDR1 SGHAT, CDR2 FQNNGV. The DNA of the CDR3 is TGTGCCAGCAGCTTAGAATTCGCCAACACCAGGGTTGGAGAGACCCAGTACTTC. Encoded protein: CASSLEFANTRVGETQYF. Complete variable domain (other parts from reference TRBV11-2 and TRBJ2-5): EAGVAQSPRYKIIEKRQSVAFWCNPISGHATLYWYQQILGQGPKLLIQFQNNGVVDDSQLPKDRFSAERLKGVDSTLKIQPAKLEDSAVYLCASSLEFANTRVGETQYFGPGTRLLVL.

This clone is a singleton in its sample. The V call is TRBV24-1, the J call TRBJ1-2; 7 nucleotides line up with TRBD1. The germline gives CDR1 KGHDR, CDR2 SFDVKD. The V and J ends lost 4 bases and 4 bases, in that order; junction bases with no gene match: 2. CDR3 length: 13 amino acids. In nucleotides, the CDR3 is TGTGCCACCAGTGAATCAGGGGGCTATGGCTACACCTTC. Protein: CATSESGGYGYTF.

The chain recombines TRBV19 with TRBJ1-2, with 9 bases identical to TRBD1. The CDR3 sequence is 12 residues long. Per germline, CDR1 LNHDA and CDR2 SQIVND (reference sequence). V lost 8 bases, J lost 6 bases, and 4 bases stayed unmatched. The CDR3 sequence is CASRQGGHGYTF. In DNA form, the CDR3 reads TGTGCCAGTCGACAGGGGGGGCATGGCTACACCTTC. Variable domain in full (rest from reference TRBV19 and TRBJ1-2): DGGITQSPKYLFRKEGQNVTLSCEQNLNHDAMYWYRQDPGQGLRLIYYSQIVNDFQKGDIAEGYSVSREKKESFPLTVTSAQKNPTAFYLCASRQGGHGYTFGSGTRLTVV.

CDR3 DNA sequence: TGCAGCGCCAAAGACAGGGGGGTTGACGAGCAGTACTTC. The encoded protein is CSAKDRGVDEQYF. The chain has TRBV29-1 and TRBJ2-7; 9 bases are a match to TRBD1. Germline V gives CDR1 SQVTM, CDR2 ANQGSEA. V dropped 7 bases and J dropped 5; count of bases not matched to a gene: 9. This CDR3 has 13 residues.

The V call is TRBV30, the J call TRBJ2-3, with a weak D call TRBD2 (7 bases). With 0 bases removed from V and 5 bases from J, the gap between germline ends came to 12 bases. The CDR3 runs to 14 residues. Germline loops: CDR1 GTSNPN, CDR2 SVGIG (reference sequence). The CDR3 DNA sequence: TGTGCCTGGAGTGTGGCGGGGGCCGGAGATACGCAGTATTTT. This encodes CAWSVAGAGDTQYF.

The J gene is TRBJ1-4, the V gene TRBV29-1; D unclear. V was pared by 1 base and J by 8 bases, with 8 bases between. Germline V lookup: CDR1 SQVTM, CDR2 ANQGSEA. CDR3 length: 12 amino acids. CDR3 loop: CSVEGFEEKLFF. As DNA, the CDR3 is TGCAGCGTTGAAGGCTTTGAGGAAAAACTGTTTTTT.

The rearrangement links TRBV5-1 to TRBJ2-2, with D perhaps TRBD2 (5 bases). The CDR3 spans 12 residues. V lost 9 bases and J 4 bases, leaving 10 bases between the germline ends. Germline V gene data show CDR1 as SGHRS and CDR2 as YFSETQ. The CDR3 bases are TGCGCCACCCCACGGGGCACCGGGGAGCTGTTTTTT. Its protein is CATPRGTGELFF.

This clone was seen only once. This chain links TRBV5-1 with TRBJ2-6; no definite D call. CDR1 and CDR2 from the germline V gene are SGHRS and YFSETQ. There are 18 residues in the CDR3. V was pared by 2 bases and J by 0 bases, with 15 bases between. The CDR3 here is CASSFRRVGNSGANVLTF. The CDR3 nucleotides read TGCGCCAGCAGCTTCAGACGTGTAGGGAACTCTGGGGCCAACGTCCTGACTTTC.

This chain links TRBV7-2 with TRBJ1-1; tentatively, D is TRBD1 (5 bases). The germline CDR1 and CDR2 sequences are SGHTA and FQGNSA. Trimming removed 1 base from V and 4 bases from J, with 13 bases in between. The CDR3 length is 15 residues. The CDR3 nucleotides are TGTGCCAGCAGCTTAGAGTGGGGGGATGGCACTGAAGCTTTCTTT. Its translation is CASSLEWGDGTEAFF.

The chain has TRBV5-1 and TRBJ2-3; D possibly corresponds to TRBD1 (7 bases). With 4 bases removed from V and 5 bases from J, the gap between germline ends came to 14 bases. CDR1 and CDR2 (germline): SGHRS, YFSETQ. The CDR3 is 14 amino acids. CDR3 bases: TGCGCCAGCAGCCTGAGACAGGGAGGAGATACGCAGTATTTT. Encoded protein: CASSLRQGGDTQYF.

The rearrangement links TRBV11-3 to TRBJ2-3; 15 nucleotides match TRBD2. The length of the CDR3 is 17 residues. Germline lookup yields CDR1 SGHNT and CDR2 YENEEA. V dropped 6 bases and J dropped 0; count of bases not matched to a gene: 4. CDR3 nucleotides: TGTGCCAGCAGTTCCGGACTAGCGGGAGGGAGCACAGATACGCAGTATTTT. Protein: CASSSGLAGGSTDTQYF.

The chain uses TRBV3-1 (or the pseudogene TRBV3-2) and TRBJ1-2; D is uncertain. This CDR3 is 13 amino acids long. Germline assignment: CDR1 LGHDT and CDR2 YNNKEL (reference sequence). Trimming removed 1 base from V and 8 bases from J, with 11 bases in between. The CDR3 region has the DNA TGTGCCAGCAGCCAAGTGAATGCGGGGGGCTACACCTTC. This translates into CASSQVNAGGYTF.

This clone was picked up many times. The rearrangement links TRBV6-4 to TRBJ2-2; D assignment may be TRBD1 or TRBD2 (7 bases each). The length of the CDR3 is 15 residues. V was shortened by 6 bases and J by 3 bases, with 14 bases between the two germline ends. Germline V gene lookup returns CDR1 MRHNA and CDR2 SNTAGT. This chain's CDR3 is CASRPQGGDTGELFF. The CDR3 DNA sequence: TGTGCCAGCAGACCCCAGGGGGGGGACACCGGGGAGCTGTTTTTT.

V gene TRBV6-5 combines with J gene TRBJ1-1; D gene ambiguous. The CDR3 length is 13 residues. With 4 bases removed from V and 1 base from J, the gap between germline ends came to 7 bases. The V gene's germline CDR1 is MNHEY and CDR2 SVGAGI. The chain's CDR3 is CASSSGRNTEAFF. In nucleotides, the CDR3 is TGTGCCAGCAGTTCAGGACGGAACACTGAAGCTTTCTTT.

This clone came up once. In DNA form, the CDR3 reads TGCGCCAGCAGCCAAGATCAGGGGACCCTGTATGGCTACACCTTC. Amino acid sequence: CASSQDQGTLYGYTF. V is TRBV4-3 and J is TRBJ1-2, with D maybe TRBD1 (6 bases). Germline assignment: CDR1 LGHNA and CDR2 YSLEER. Between the trimmed V and J ends, which lost 0 bases and 5 bases, there was a span of 13 bases. CDR3 size: 15 residues.

The chain is built from TRBV7-3 and TRBJ2-7, with TRBD1 matching over 8 bases. Germline lookup yields CDR1 SGHTA and CDR2 FQGTGA. The V gene end was trimmed by 5 bases and the J gene end by 5 bases; junction bases not matched to a gene: 8. The CDR3 totals 14 residues. The CDR3 nucleotides read TGTGCCAGCAGCCTTGGACAGGGTGGCGACGAGCAGTACTTC. Translated, it gives CASSLGQGGDEQYF.

The rearrangement links TRBV6-5 to TRBJ2-7; 9 bases align to TRBD1. Trimming took 8 bases from V and 7 from J; bases not matched to a gene: 12. The CDR3 spans 14 residues. From germline, CDR1 is MNHEY and CDR2 SVGAGI. In DNA form, the CDR3 reads TGTGCCAGCTCCTCGTCGGGACAGGGCGTAGAGCAGTACTTC. The encoded protein is CASSSSGQGVEQYF.

There are a few counts of this clone. The genes are TRBV4-2 and TRBJ2-1; 7 nucleotides match TRBD1. This CDR3 has 17 amino acids. The trim removed 4 bases at V and 8 bases at J, leaving 17 bases unmatched. Germline lookup yields CDR1 LGHNA and CDR2 YNFKEQ. The chain's CDR3 is CASSPSLQGNGLHEQFF. The CDR3 DNA sequence: TGTGCCAGCAGCCCAAGTCTACAGGGGAATGGTCTTCATGAGCAGTTCTTC.

This clone was observed a single time. The CDR3 region is CASTRGNYGYTF. The CDR3 region has the DNA TGTGCCAGCACGCGAGGGAACTATGGCTACACCTTC. V and J are TRBV12-3 or TRBV12-4 and TRBJ1-2; no definite D call. The germline V and J ends were trimmed by 7 bases and 2 bases, with 8 bases remaining between them. This CDR3 spans 12 amino acids.

The J gene is TRBJ1-3, the V gene TRBV9; D is uncertain. V dropped 2 bases and J dropped 4 bases, with 16 bases sitting between them. The CDR3 is 16 residues long. Germline CDR1 is SGDLS and CDR2 is YYNGEE. The CDR3 bases are TGTGCCAGCAGCGTCTCTGATGCGGCTCCGGGAAACACCATATATTTT. It encodes CASSVSDAAPGNTIYF.

This chain links TRBV4-3 with TRBJ1-2, with 9 bases fitting TRBD1. This CDR3 is 15 amino acids long. The J segment lost 8 bases and the V segment lost 0 bases, leaving 7 bases of the junction unmatched. Germline loops: CDR1 LGHNA, CDR2 YSLEER. CDR3 amino acids: CASSQETGTGQGYTF. The CDR3 DNA follows: TGCGCCAGCAGCCAAGAGACCGGGACAGGGCAGGGCTACACCTTC.